This passage covers 10 T cell receptor beta chains from one sample sequenced in a study of memory CD4+ T cells and cytomegalovirus serostatus. Single viable CD3+CD4+CD8-CD45RO+ cells were sorted as the memory CD4+ T cells. The table came from immunoSEQ multiplex PCR; TCRdb's copy has only in-frame clones and leaves some out. The sample lists 65,000 to 95,000 clones; 65% to 85% were seen once. The sample was memory CD4+ T cells from blood. These receptor sequences come from an adult in good health and CMV-seronegative.

V and J are TRBV6-5 and TRBJ1-4, with 7 positions matching TRBD1. This CDR3 is 14 amino acids long. J gave up 5 bases and V 6 bases, and 6 bases lay outside the gene matches. Germline V CDR1 and CDR2: MNHEY, SVGAGI. The CDR3 reads CASSRTGGNEKLFF. Written as DNA, the CDR3 is TGTGCCAGCAGCCGGACAGGAGGAAATGAAAAACTGTTTTTT.

The table lists this clone with many counts. The chain uses TRBV2 and TRBJ2-7; D ambiguous. Germline values: CDR1 SNHLY, CDR2 FYNNEI. The CDR3 loop spans 14 amino acids. Between the trimmed V and J ends, which lost 2 bases and 1 base, there was a span of 9 bases. The CDR3 DNA reads TGTGCCAGCAGTGAAAACACCCTATCCTACGAGCAGTACTTC. Its protein is CASSENTLSYEQYF.

The rearrangement links TRBV6-1 to TRBJ1-5; no reliable D call. Trimming removed 6 bases from V and 0 bases from J, with 9 bases in between. The CDR3 runs 14 residues. Per germline, CDR1 MNHNS and CDR2 SASEGT. The CDR3 DNA reads TGTGCCAGCAGCGCAACAGCTAGCAATCAGCCCCAGCATTTT. Protein: CASSATASNQPQHF.

This clone showed up just a few times. The chain employs TRBV19 and TRBJ1-2; weak D call: TRBD1 (5 bases). Trimming cost V 3 bases and J 4 bases, with 15 bases left between them. Germline lookup yields CDR1 LNHDA and CDR2 SQIVND (reference sequence). The length of the CDR3 is 15 residues. As DNA, the CDR3 is TGTGCCAGTAGTATTATCGCAGGGTTGGCCTATGGCTACACCTTC. It specifies CASSIIAGLAYGYTF.

The chain has TRBV30 and TRBJ2-5; the D gene is possibly TRBD1 (6 bases). The CDR3 length is 13 residues. The germline V gene encodes CDR1 GTSNPN and CDR2 SVGIG (reference sequence). The V end was cut by 1 base, the J end by 2 bases, with 8 bases between. CDR3 DNA sequence: TGTGCCTGGAGTGCAGGGGCGCAAGAGACCCAGTACTTC. Translated, it gives CAWSAGAQETQYF.

The V call is TRBV9, the J call TRBJ1-3; D possibly corresponds to TRBD1 (5 bases). CDR1 is SGDLS, CDR2 YYNGEE, per germline. There are 14 residues in the CDR3. V was trimmed by 0 bases and J by 7 bases, leaving 11 bases between them. As DNA, the CDR3 is TGTGCCAGCAGCGTAGTGGGACTAGGGAACACCATATATTTT. It codes for CASSVVGLGNTIYF.

CDR3 nucleotides: TGTGCCAGCAGAGCCGGGACAGGGGTGTGGGAGCAGTACTTC. Amino acid sequence: CASRAGTGVWEQYF. The gene calls are TRBV6-6 and TRBJ2-7; 10 bases are a match to TRBD1. Germline-derived CDR1 and CDR2 are MNHNY and SVGAGI (reference sequence). The CDR3 length is 14 residues. Trimming took 6 bases from V and 7 from J; bases not matched to a gene: 9.

V gene TRBV29-1 combines with J gene TRBJ2-5; D unresolved. The CDR3 has 13 amino acids. Trimming cost V 6 bases and J 5 bases, with 16 bases left between them. Germline lookup yields CDR1 SQVTM and CDR2 ANQGSEA. CDR3 coding DNA: TGCAGCGTCTCGACAAGGGTCGCGGAGACCCAGTACTTC. Its protein product is CSVSTRVAETQYF.

The rearrangement links TRBV4-2 to TRBJ1-2; 10 bases map to TRBD1. This CDR3 is built from 17 residues. Germline lookup yields CDR1 LGHNA and CDR2 YNFKEQ. V lost 0 bases, J lost 5 bases, and 9 bases stayed unmatched. CDR3 loop: CASSQDLGTGAFYGYTF. CDR3 DNA: TGTGCCAGCAGCCAAGATTTAGGGACAGGGGCCTTTTATGGCTACACCTTC.

The chain combines TRBV6-6 with TRBJ1-1; no firm D call. The CDR3 totals 15 residues. V lost 0 bases and J 0 bases, leaving 8 bases between the germline ends. Germline values: CDR1 MNHNY, CDR2 SVGAGI (reference sequence). The CDR3 DNA sequence: TGTGCCAGCAGTTACTCGCCCGGTATGAACACTGAAGCTTTCTTT. This translates into CASSYSPGMNTEAFF.